Listed here is a single T cell receptor (beta chain). Its target is unknown. Germline V lookup: CDR1 SEHNR, CDR2 FQNEAQ (reference sequence). The CDR3 spans 15 residues. Trimming took 7 bases from V and 3 from J; bases not matched to a gene: 12. The data were taken from a study of shared clonotypes between healthy human individuals. At the level of the study: There were three CD4 naive, three CD4 memory, two CD8 naive and one CD8 memory plates per donor. Findings and caveats of the study: Unshared clonotypes carried lower generation probabilities than those common to all four donors.

CD8 cells regarded as naive lacked CD45RO, were positively chosen for CCR7, and omitted terminally differentiated effector memory CD45RA+ cells. Genomic DNA of each subset was evenly split across several immunoSEQ plates. Original handling: ImmunoSEQ sequences covered only the junction and lacked quality scores; filtering therefore differed. Sequencing used immunoSEQ multiplex PCR; TCRdb keeps in-frame clones, though not all of them. The D gene and trimming were derived from the DNA, and the V and J assignments and clone size from that table. The table records about 1.9 million clones, 93% of them present only once.

This chain connects TRBV7-9 to TRBJ2-7; TRBD1 matches at 7 bases. Sequenced material: naive CD8+ T cells from PBMCs. This TCR was recovered from a young man in good health. Some clones in this sample may be carry-over from other donors' samples. DNA for the CDR3: TGTGCCAGCAACCCCCCCACAGGGGCGATCTACGAGCAGTACTTC. Residues: CASNPPTGAIYEQYF.